Listed below are T cell receptor beta chains from one sample, sequenced in a study of T cells after posttransplantation cyclophosphamide. The assay was immunoSEQ multiplex PCR, and TCRdb's table has in-frame clones only and misses some. This record lists over 25,000 clones, none seen once only, and the top ten clones contain 4.8%. Sequenced material: PBMCs. The receptors were gathered from a woman aged 25 to 39 in good health and a related stem cell transplant donor. Both conserved end residues are part of each CDR3. A D gene is named only where the DNA matches it firmly. Expanded clones are given a class, and other clones once, few, many or no size at all.

TGTGCCAGCAGGATACAGGTACAGGGCGGACCCCAGCATTTT | CASRIQVQGGPQHF | 14 | TRBJ1-5 | TRBV28 | NA | NA
TGTGCCAGTAGGACACAGTACTCCCTTTTGGACAATGAGCAGTTCTTC | CASRTQYSLLDNEQFF | 16 | TRBJ2-1 | TRBV19 | many | NA
TGTGCCAGCAGCCCCCCCTCCCGACAGTATAATGAGCAGTTCTTC | CASSPPSRQYNEQFF | 15 | TRBJ2-1 | TRBV6-2/TRBV6-3 | many | NA
TGTGCCAGCAGCTTACCTAAAGGTCTGGACAGGGCCTACGAGCAGTACTTC | CASSLPKGLDRAYEQYF | 17 | TRBJ2-7 | TRBV7-9 | NA | TRBD1
TGTGCCAGCAGTTACTCCGAAGGCCACGAGCAGTACTTC | CASSYSEGHEQYF | 13 | TRBJ2-7 | TRBV6-6 | many | NA
TGTGCCAGCAGCTTAGATATAGAGAACACTGAAGCTTTCTTT | CASSLDIENTEAFF | 14 | TRBJ1-1 | TRBV11-2 | many | NA
TGTGCCACCACAGAATTCTACGAGCAGTACTTC | CATTEFYEQYF | 11 | TRBJ2-7 | TRBV6-2/TRBV6-3 | many | NA
TGTGCCAGCAGTTCGGGCAGGGGTACAGCGAACACCGGGGAGCTGTTTTTT | CASSSGRGTANTGELFF | 17 | TRBJ2-2 | TRBV6-2/TRBV6-3 | few | NA
TGCGCCAGCAGCCAAACGGTGGACACTGAAGCTTTCTTT | CASSQTVDTEAFF | 13 | TRBJ1-1 | TRBV4-3 | many | NA
TGCGCCAGCAGCCAAGAGGTCAGGAGTGGCTACACCTTC | CASSQEVRSGYTF | 13 | TRBJ1-2 | TRBV4-1 | many | NA
TGTGCCAGCAGGGGCTGGCTTTTGGGGCGGGGGACTGAAGCTTTCTTT | CASRGWLLGRGTEAFF | 16 | TRBJ1-1 | TRBV28 | few | NA
TGTGCCAGCTCACCGACTAGCGGGGGGACGGAGACCCAGTACTTC | CASSPTSGGTETQYF | 15 | TRBJ2-5 | TRBV18 | few | TRBD2
TGTGCCAGGCGGGGGGCCCGACTCTACGAGCAGTACTTC | CARRGARLYEQYF | 13 | TRBJ2-7 | TRBV6-5 | many | TRBD2
TGTGCCAGCAGCTCAACCGGGACAGGGGTCAAGAGCTCCTACAATGAGCAGTTCTTC | CASSSTGTGVKSSYNEQFF | 19 | TRBJ2-1 | TRBV27 | many | TRBD1
TGTGCCAGCAGCCGGGACAGAGGAGATACGCAGTATTTT | CASSRDRGDTQYF | 13 | TRBJ2-3 | TRBV11-3 | many | TRBD1
TGTGCCAGCAGCCAAGGTATAGCGGGGAACACAGATACGCAGTATTTT | CASSQGIAGNTDTQYF | 16 | TRBJ2-3 | TRBV4-2 | NA | TRBD2
TGCGCCAGCAGCCTGACCGGGACAGGGGGGGAACTGTTTTTT | CASSLTGTGGELFF | 14 | TRBJ1-4 | TRBV10-2 | many | TRBD1
TGTGCCAGCAGTGACGGTTTAATTTTGGGCAGGCCGTTCTATGGCTACACCTTC | CASSDGLILGRPFYGYTF | 18 | TRBJ1-2 | TRBV6-4 | many | NA
TGCGCCAGCAGCCAGTACAGGGCCGGCGGCACTGAAGCTTTCTTT | CASSQYRAGGTEAFF | 15 | TRBJ1-1 | TRBV4-1 | many | NA
TGTGCCAGCAGTTACAAGCGGGGCACCGGGGAGCTGTTTTTT | CASSYKRGTGELFF | 14 | TRBJ2-2 | TRBV6-2/TRBV6-3 | NA | TRBD2
TGTGCCAGCAGCCAGGCGGCCGGGACAGACACCTACGAGCAGTACTTC | CASSQAAGTDTYEQYF | 16 | TRBJ2-7 | TRBV4-2 | many | TRBD1
TGTGCCAGCAGTCCCCAATTGTCCTACAATGAGCAGTTCTTC | CASSPQLSYNEQFF | 14 | TRBJ2-1 | TRBV12-3/TRBV12-4 | few | NA
TGTGCCACCAGTGACCCGGACAGGAACTCTGGAAACACCATATATTTT | CATSDPDRNSGNTIYF | 16 | TRBJ1-3 | TRBV24-1 | many | TRBD1
TGTGCCAGTAGTATAAATGGGGGCAGTGGCTACACCTTC | CASSINGGSGYTF | 13 | TRBJ1-2 | TRBV19 | many | NA
TGCGCCAGCAGCCAGGGGGGGGGTGGGTACGAGCAGTACTTC | CASSQGGGGYEQYF | 14 | TRBJ2-7 | TRBV4-3 | many | TRBD2
TGTGCCAGCAGTTACTTGACGCAAGGGGGCTACACCTTC | CASSYLTQGGYTF | 13 | TRBJ1-2 | TRBV6-2/TRBV6-3 | many | NA
TGTGCCAGCAGCTTAGAACTAGCTAGGGGCACAGATACGCAGTATTTT | CASSLELARGTDTQYF | 16 | TRBJ2-3 | TRBV11-2 | many | NA
TGTGCCAGCAGCCCGGGCCGGGACAGAAATCAGCCCCAGCATTTT | CASSPGRDRNQPQHF | 15 | TRBJ1-5 | TRBV5-6 | NA | TRBD1
TGTGCCAGCAGCACCGACAGGGCAGGTGGCTACACCTTC | CASSTDRAGGYTF | 13 | TRBJ1-2 | TRBV7-3 | many | TRBD1
TGCGCCAGCAGCCCGACAGGGGTCACTGAAGCTTTCTTT | CASSPTGVTEAFF | 13 | TRBJ1-1 | TRBV4-1 | many | TRBD1
TGTGCCAGCAGCGTGGAGGGCGCTGAGCAGTTCTTC | CASSVEGAEQFF | 12 | TRBJ2-1 | TRBV9 | NA | NA
TGTGCCAGCGGCCCCGACAGGGGAGTTTCACCCCTCCACTTT | CASGPDRGVSPLHF | 14 | TRBJ1-6 | TRBV28 | many | TRBD1
TGTGCCAGCAGTTACTTGGGGCCCTACAATGAGCAGTTCTTC | CASSYLGPYNEQFF | 14 | TRBJ2-1 | TRBV6-2/TRBV6-3 | many | NA
TGTGCCAGTAGTAAGTGGCTCAGGGGCGGAGACGAGCAGTACTTC | CASSKWLRGGDEQYF | 15 | TRBJ2-7 | TRBV19 | many | NA
TGTGCCAGTCGCCTAGCGGGGGCCTACAATGAGCAGTTCTTC | CASRLAGAYNEQFF | 14 | TRBJ2-1 | TRBV10-3 | many | TRBD2
TGTGCCAGCAGCCAGGACAGGGGGCCTGGCTACACCTTC | CASSQDRGPGYTF | 13 | TRBJ1-2 | TRBV7-9 | many | TRBD1
TGTGCCATTTCCAGGGACACCGGGGAGCTGTTTTTT | CAISRDTGELFF | 12 | TRBJ2-2 | TRBV6-1 | many | NA
TGTGCCAGCAGCTTGGATGGCAGGGCTGGAAACACCATATATTTT | CASSLDGRAGNTIYF | 15 | TRBJ1-3 | TRBV5-6 | many | NA
TGTGCCAGCAGCTTAACCCAGGGAGATACGCAGTATTTT | CASSLTQGDTQYF | 13 | TRBJ2-3 | TRBV11-3 | many | NA
TGTGCCAGCAGCAAGAGGGACACTGGAAACACCATATATTTT | CASSKRDTGNTIYF | 14 | TRBJ1-3 | TRBV6-2/TRBV6-3 | many | NA
TGTGCCAGCAGCACGAGGGGTGGGCCATCCCGAACGGGAAAAAACTACAATGAGCAGTTCTTC | CASSTRGGPSRTGKNYNEQFF | 21 | TRBJ2-1 | TRBV7-8 | many | NA
TGTGCCAGCAGTGCCCCCGTACAGGGGCCCAATCAGCCCCAGCATTTT | CASSAPVQGPNQPQHF | 16 | TRBJ1-5 | TRBV6-6 | NA | TRBD1
TGTGCCAGCAGTGATACAGGGGGGTATGGCTACACCTTC | CASSDTGGYGYTF | 13 | TRBJ1-2 | TRBV2 | many | TRBD1
TGTGCCAGCAGTGACTACAGGGGACATTACGAGCAGTACTTC | CASSDYRGHYEQYF | 14 | TRBJ2-7 | TRBV6-5 | many | TRBD1
TGTGCCAGCAGTACTACAGGTCTAGGCTACACCTTC | CASSTTGLGYTF | 12 | TRBJ1-2 | TRBV2 | many | NA